This T cell receptor beta chain was identified in a study of blood T cells in healthy people across ages (dated by TCRdb to the mid-2010s). Looking at the study overall: Template switching captured roughly one uniquely barcoded TCR beta cDNA molecule per two T cells in model experiments. Using the same blood draw, the study looked at two additional independent replicas of 1 million unique cDNA reads for two donors, one aged 18 to 30 and the other aged 80 or older. Four age groups were formed from the donors: young (average roughly 15 years), middle-aged (approximately 39), aged (over 55) and long-lived (less than 85). To avoid experimental bias, donors of different ages were randomly spread across the sequencing lanes. Using deep sequencing normalized with unique cDNA molecular identifiers, the study measured how TCR beta repertoire diversity changes with age. What the authors observed across the whole study: Estimates of total diversity from one million sequenced T cells were regarded as lower bounds and underestimates. As age increased, observed TCR beta diversity per million T cells dropped in a roughly linear way, and a significant reduction was already evident by age 40. Because the CMV infection status of the donors was unknown, age-related changes in expanded clonotypes may potentially have been confounded. Compared with the aged group, the long-lived group had more naive CD4+ T cells, fewer expanded clones and increased TCR diversity, a pattern suggesting age selection. Observed TCR beta diversity correlated strongly with the percentage of naive T cells measured by flow cytometry. Bulk unsorted PBMC profiling prevented conclusive comparison of naive and antigen-experienced compartments.

Taken from the germline V gene, the CDR1 and CDR2 loops are SGHDN and FVKESK. The CDR3, from cysteine to phenylalanine, totals 14 residues. The sequence is cut down to CDR3 DNA, 42 bases in frame from base 1. The 40 or so donors, aged roughly 6 to 95 years, were systemically healthy Caucasian individuals from Russia. Around 10 milliliters of peripheral blood were collected from each donor into EDTA-treated Vacutainer tubes. Ficoll-Paque density-gradient centrifugation was used to isolate PBMCs, with at least 7 million per sample. Trizol reagent was used to extract total RNA from PBMCs, with at least 5.5 micrograms per sample. For every donor, flow cytometry on a PBMC aliquot measured the percentage of naive CD45RAhigh/CD27high T cells. Library creation used 5' RACE. Sequencing was carried out with an Illumina HiSeq 2500. The second PCR ran for roughly 6 to 11 cycles and used a J-beta primer mix along with a sample-barcoded 5' primer. A unique molecular identifier was introduced onto each TCR beta cDNA molecule by a template-switch 5' adaptor carrying 12 random nucleotides. At least 3 million CDR3-containing paired-end reads were obtained from each sample. First-strand cDNA was synthesized from all RNA with the Mint cDNA synthesis kit, primed by a TRBC-specific oligonucleotide. Following uracil-DNA glycosylase treatment, all cDNA underwent a first 18-cycle PCR with the universal primers M1SS and BC2_uni_R. The paper's processing steps were these. Normalization of each sample was performed by random selection of 1 million high-quality reads, each carrying a distinct molecular identifier. Instead of being binned into consensus sequences, reads that shared molecular identifiers were thrown out. MiTCR, run with a Q25 quality threshold and the strictest error-elimination algorithm, handled CDR3 identification, clonotype clustering and error correction. A nonparametric unseen species model with Euler transformation was used to estimate lower-bound total TCR beta diversity. TCRdb reworked the public reads: Q25 trimming with fastp, MiXCR clone assembly, productive beta chains retained. Merged by CDR3 protein, the rows form single entries marked with the most common genes and DNA. None of the V and J calls come from the authors' own analysis; TCRdb made them. This sample has about a million distinct CDR3 sequences in its table, and roughly 43% of those were observed once. Around an eighth of the sample belongs to the ten largest clones.

Worth noting for this clonotype: Its antigen is unknown. The record has no base qualities; no much larger clone is one base away.

The sample comprised blood. The chain links TRBV14 with TRBJ2-4; TRBD1 aligns with 7 central bases. The DNA end lines up better with TRBJ2-7; the J call may be wrong. This TCR came from a man aged 25 to 45 in good health. The CDR3 has the sequence CASSRDSSTAEQYF. The bases read TGTGCCAGCAGCAGGGACAGCTCCACCGCCGAGCAGTACTTC.